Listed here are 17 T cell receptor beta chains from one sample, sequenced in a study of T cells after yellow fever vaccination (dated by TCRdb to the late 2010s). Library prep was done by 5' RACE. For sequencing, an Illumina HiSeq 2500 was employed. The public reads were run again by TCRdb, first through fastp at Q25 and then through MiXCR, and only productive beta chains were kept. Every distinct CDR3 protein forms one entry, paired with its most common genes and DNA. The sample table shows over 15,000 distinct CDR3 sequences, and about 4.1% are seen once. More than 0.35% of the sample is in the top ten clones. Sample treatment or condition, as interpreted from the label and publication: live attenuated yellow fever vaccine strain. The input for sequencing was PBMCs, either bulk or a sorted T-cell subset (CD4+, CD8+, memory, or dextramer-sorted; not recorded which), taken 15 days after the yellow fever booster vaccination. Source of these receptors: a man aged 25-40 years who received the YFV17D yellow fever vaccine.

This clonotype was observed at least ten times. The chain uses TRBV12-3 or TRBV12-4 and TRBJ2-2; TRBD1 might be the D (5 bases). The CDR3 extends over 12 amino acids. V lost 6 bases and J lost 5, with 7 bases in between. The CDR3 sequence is CASSAGTGELFF. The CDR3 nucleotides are TGTGCCAGCAGCGCAGGGACCGGGGAGCTGTTTTTT.

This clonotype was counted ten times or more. This CDR3 is CASTGTGENEQFF. The CDR3 nucleotides are TGCGCCAGCACCGGGACAGGGGAGAATGAGCAGTTCTTC. The chain is built from TRBV5-1 and TRBJ2-1, with TRBD1 identical over 10 bases. Trimming took 6 bases from V and 7 from J; bases not matched to a gene: 4. The CDR3 runs to 13 residues. Germline values: CDR1 SGHRS, CDR2 YFSETQ.

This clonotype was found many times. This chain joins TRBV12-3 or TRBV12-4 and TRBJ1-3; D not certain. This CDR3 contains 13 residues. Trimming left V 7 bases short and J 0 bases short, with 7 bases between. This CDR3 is CASMMSSGNTIYF. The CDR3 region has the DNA TGTGCCAGCATGATGAGCTCTGGAAACACCATATATTTT.

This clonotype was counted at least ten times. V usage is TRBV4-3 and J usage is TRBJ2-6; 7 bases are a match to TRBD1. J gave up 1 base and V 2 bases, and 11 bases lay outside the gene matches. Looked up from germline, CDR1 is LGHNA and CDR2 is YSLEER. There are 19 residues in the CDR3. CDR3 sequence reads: CASSQTTGISPSGANVLTF. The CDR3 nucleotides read TGCGCCAGCAGCCAAACGACAGGGATTAGTCCTTCTGGGGCCAACGTCCTGACTTTC.

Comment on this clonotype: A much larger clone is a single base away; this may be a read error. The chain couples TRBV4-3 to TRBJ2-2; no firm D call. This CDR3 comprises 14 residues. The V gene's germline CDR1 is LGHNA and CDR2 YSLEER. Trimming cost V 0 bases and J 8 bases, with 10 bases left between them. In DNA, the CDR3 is TGCGCCAGCAGCCAAGATAGGACCATGGGGGAGCTGTTTTTT. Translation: CASSQDRTMGELFF.

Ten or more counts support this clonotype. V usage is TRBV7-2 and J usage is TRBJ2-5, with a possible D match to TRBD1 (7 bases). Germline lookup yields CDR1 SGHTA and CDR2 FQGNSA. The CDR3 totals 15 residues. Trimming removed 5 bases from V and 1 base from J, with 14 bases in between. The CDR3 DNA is TGTGCCAGCAGCCCGCGGGACAGTCTCCAAGAGACCCAGTACTTC. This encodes CASSPRDSLQETQYF.

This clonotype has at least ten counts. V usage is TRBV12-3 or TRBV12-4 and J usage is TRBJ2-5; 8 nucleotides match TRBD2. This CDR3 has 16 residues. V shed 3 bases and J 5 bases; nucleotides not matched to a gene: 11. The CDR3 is CASSFPSGFGGETQYF. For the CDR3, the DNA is TGTGCCAGCAGTTTTCCTAGCGGGTTCGGGGGGGAGACCCAGTACTTC.

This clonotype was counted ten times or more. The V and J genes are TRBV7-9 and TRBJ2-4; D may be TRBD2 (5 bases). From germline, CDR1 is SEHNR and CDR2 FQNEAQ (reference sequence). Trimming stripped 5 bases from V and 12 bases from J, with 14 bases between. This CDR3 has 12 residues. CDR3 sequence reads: CASSNLKTSQYF. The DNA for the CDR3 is TGTGCCAGCAGCAACTTAAAAACTAGTCAGTACTTC.

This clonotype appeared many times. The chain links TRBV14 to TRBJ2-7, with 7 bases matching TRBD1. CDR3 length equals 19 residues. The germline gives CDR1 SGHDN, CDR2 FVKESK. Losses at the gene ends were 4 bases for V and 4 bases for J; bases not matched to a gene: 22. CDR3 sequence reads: CASSPYDHARQGLTYEQYF. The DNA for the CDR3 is TGTGCCAGCAGCCCGTACGACCACGCCCGACAGGGTTTAACGTACGAGCAGTACTTC.

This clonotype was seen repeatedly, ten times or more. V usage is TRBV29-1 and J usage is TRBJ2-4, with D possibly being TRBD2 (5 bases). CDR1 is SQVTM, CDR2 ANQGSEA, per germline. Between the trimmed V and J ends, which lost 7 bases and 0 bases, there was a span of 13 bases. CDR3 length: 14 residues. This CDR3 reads CSAVDYLAKNIQYF. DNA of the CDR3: TGCAGCGCCGTAGACTACCTAGCCAAAAACATTCAGTACTTC.

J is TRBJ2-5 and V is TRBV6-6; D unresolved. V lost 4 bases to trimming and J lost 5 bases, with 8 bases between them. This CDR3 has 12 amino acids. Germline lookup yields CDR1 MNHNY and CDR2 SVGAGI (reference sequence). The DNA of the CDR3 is TGTGCCAGCAGTTTACGTCCGGAGACCCAGTACTTC. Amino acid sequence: CASSLRPETQYF.

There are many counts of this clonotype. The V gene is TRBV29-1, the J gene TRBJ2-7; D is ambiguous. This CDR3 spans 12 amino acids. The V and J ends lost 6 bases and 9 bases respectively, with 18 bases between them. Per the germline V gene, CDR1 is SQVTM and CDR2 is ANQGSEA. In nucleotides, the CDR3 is TGCAGCGTCGTGTCCCCTAATTATGGGCAGTACTTC. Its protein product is CSVVSPNYGQYF.

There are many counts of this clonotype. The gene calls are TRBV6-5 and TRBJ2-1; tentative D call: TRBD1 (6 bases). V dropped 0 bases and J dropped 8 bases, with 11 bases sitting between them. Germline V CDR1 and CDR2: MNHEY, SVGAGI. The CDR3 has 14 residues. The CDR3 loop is CASSYSDSLYEQFF. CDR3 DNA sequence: TGTGCCAGCAGTTACTCGGACAGTTTGTATGAGCAGTTCTTC.

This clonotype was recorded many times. For the CDR3, the DNA is TGCAGCGTGGGGAGGGGCGGGGAAGATACGCAGTATTTT. It is translated as CSVGRGGEDTQYF. The chain has TRBV29-1 and TRBJ2-3; 7 bases line up with TRBD2. The CDR3 has 13 residues. Germline V gives CDR1 SQVTM, CDR2 ANQGSEA. V was clipped by 6 bases and J by 5 bases; unmatched bases: 8.

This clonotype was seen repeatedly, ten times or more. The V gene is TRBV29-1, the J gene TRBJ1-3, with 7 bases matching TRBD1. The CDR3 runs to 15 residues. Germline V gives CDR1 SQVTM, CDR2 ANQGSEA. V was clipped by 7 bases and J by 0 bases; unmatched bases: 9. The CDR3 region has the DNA TGCAGCGCCCTGGACAGGATGGTCTCTGGAAACACCATATATTTT. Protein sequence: CSALDRMVSGNTIYF. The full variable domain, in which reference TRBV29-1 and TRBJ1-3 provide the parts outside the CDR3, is SAVISQKPSRDICQRGTSLTIQCQVDSQVTMMFWYRQQPGQSLTLIATANQGSEATYESGFVIDKFPISRPNLTFSTLTVSNMSPEDSSIYLCSALDRMVSGNTIYFGEGSWLTVV.

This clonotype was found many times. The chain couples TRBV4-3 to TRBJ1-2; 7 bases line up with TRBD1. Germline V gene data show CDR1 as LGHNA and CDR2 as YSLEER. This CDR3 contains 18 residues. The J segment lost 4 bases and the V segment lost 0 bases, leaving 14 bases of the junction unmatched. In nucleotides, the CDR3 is TGCGCCAGCAGCCAAGATTTGGGACAGCTCCCGTTGCGCTATGGCTACACCTTC. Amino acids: CASSQDLGQLPLRYGYTF.

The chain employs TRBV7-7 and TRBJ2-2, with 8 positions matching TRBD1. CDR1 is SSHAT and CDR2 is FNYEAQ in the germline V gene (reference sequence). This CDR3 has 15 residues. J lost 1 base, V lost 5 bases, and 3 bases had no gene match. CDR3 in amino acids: CASSPGTGNTGELFF. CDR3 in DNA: TGTGCCAGCAGCCCCGGGACAGGGAACACCGGGGAGCTGTTTTTT.